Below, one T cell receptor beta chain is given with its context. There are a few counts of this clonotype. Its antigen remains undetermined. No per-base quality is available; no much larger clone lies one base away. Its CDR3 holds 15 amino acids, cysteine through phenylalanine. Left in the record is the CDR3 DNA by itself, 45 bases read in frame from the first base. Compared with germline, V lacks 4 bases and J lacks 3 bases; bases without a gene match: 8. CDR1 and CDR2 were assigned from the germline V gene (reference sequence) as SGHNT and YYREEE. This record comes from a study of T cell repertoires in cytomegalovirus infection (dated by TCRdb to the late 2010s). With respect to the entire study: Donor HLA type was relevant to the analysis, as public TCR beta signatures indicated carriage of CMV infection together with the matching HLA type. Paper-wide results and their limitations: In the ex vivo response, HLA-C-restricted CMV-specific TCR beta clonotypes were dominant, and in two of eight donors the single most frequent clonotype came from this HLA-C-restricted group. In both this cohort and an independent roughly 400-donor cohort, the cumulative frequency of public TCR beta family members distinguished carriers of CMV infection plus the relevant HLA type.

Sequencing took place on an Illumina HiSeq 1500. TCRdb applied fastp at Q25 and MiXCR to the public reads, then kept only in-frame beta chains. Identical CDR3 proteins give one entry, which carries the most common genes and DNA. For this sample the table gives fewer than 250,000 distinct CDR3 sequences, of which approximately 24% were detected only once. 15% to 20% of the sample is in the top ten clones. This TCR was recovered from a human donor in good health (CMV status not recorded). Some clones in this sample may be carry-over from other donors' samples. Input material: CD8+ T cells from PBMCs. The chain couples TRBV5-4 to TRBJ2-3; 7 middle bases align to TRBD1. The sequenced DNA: TGTGCCAGCAGCCCAAAGACAGGGTGGACAGATACGCAGTATTTT. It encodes CASSPKTGWTDTQYF.